This T cell receptor (beta chain) emerged from a study of cytomegalovirus exposure and HLA in healthy donors. For this clone: Its target is unknown.

PCR employed 60 Vbeta and 13 Jbeta primers. The method was immunoSEQ multiplex PCR; TCRdb's version includes in-frame clones alone and lacks a portion of them. Recorded for this sample: 30,000 to 35,000 clones. Study outcomes and limitations: In an earlier analysis, in about 530 donors, most V segments appeared productive either ~87% or ~30% of the time.

Sequencing input: PBMCs. The receptor's source is a woman between 40 and 50 years old in good health and CMV-seropositive.

CDR3 DNA: TGTGCCAGTAGCGAGACAGCTAACTATGGCTACACCTTC. Its protein is CASSETANYGYTF. The V gene is TRBV19, the J gene TRBJ1-2, with D perhaps TRBD1 (5 bases). The CDR3 has 13 amino acids. Germline CDR1 and CDR2: LNHDA and SQIVND (reference sequence). Trimming took off 6 bases at V and 0 bases at J, with 8 bases between the two ends.